These T cell receptor beta chains were read from a single sample in a study of T-cell reconstitution after alpha-beta-depleted transplantation in children. TCRdb reprocessed the PCR reads via MiXCR and lists one record per CDR3 protein. The sample holds about half a million distinct CDR3 sequences, around 12% seen once. Sequencing was performed on PBMCs from the stem cell graft donor, taken from the stem cell graft. Source of these receptors: a human donor who donated a stem cell graft to a child with combined immunodeficiency. Each CDR3 is given with its conserved first and last residue. A D gene is named only where the DNA matches it firmly. Only some rows state a clone size, as once, few, many or a class for expanded clones.

V gene	J gene	D gene	clone size	CDR3 protein	CDR3 DNA
TRBV29-1	TRBJ2-3	.	.	CSVVAAGTDTQYF	TGCAGCGTTGTAGCAGCAGGCACAGATACGCAGTATTTT
TRBV6-5	TRBJ1-4	.	.	CASSYSGGLGEKLFF	TGTGCCAGCAGTTACTCGGGGGGGCTGGGTGAAAAACTGTTTTTT
TRBV19	TRBJ1-2	.	.	CASTRRDLNYGYTF	TGTGCCAGTACCCGTCGGGACCTTAACTATGGCTACACCTTC
TRBV15	TRBJ2-3	.	many	CATSRVGEAVADTQYF	TGTGCCACCAGCAGAGTGGGAGAGGCCGTGGCAGATACGCAGTATTTT
TRBV11-2	TRBJ2-3	TRBD2	few	CASSLVIAGGRLADTQYF	TGTGCCAGCAGCTTAGTGATAGCGGGAGGGAGACTAGCGGATACGCAGTATTTT
TRBV5-1	TRBJ2-1	.	.	CASSSYAGTNNEQFF	TGCGCCAGCAGCAGCTACGCCGGGACGAACAATGAGCAGTTCTTC
TRBV24-1	TRBJ2-6	.	.	CATRDSSGANVLTF	TGTGCCACCAGAGACTCCTCTGGGGCCAACGTCCTGACTTTC
TRBV27	TRBJ2-7	TRBD1	many	CASSLWQGVKEQYF	TGTGCCAGCAGTTTATGGCAGGGGGTTAAGGAGCAGTACTTC
TRBV5-1	TRBJ2-1	TRBD1	many	CASSPDTGGGPYNEQFF	TGCGCCAGCAGCCCGGACACAGGGGGCGGCCCCTACAATGAGCAGTTCTTC
TRBV6-1	TRBJ2-5	TRBD2	.	CASSRFRGEIQETQYF	TGTGCCAGCAGCCGCTTTCGGGGGGAAATACAAGAGACCCAGTACTTC
TRBV28	TRBJ1-2	.	few	CASSFHGGTGGYTF	TGTGCCAGCAGTTTCCACGGGGGTACCGGTGGCTACACCTTC
TRBV19	TRBJ2-1	TRBD2	.	CASRGIAGVDEQFF	TGTGCCAGTAGGGGGATAGCGGGAGTTGATGAGCAGTTCTTC
TRBV7-9	TRBJ2-2	.	.	CASSPPGLSNTGELFF	TGTGCCAGCAGCCCCCCCGGACTATCGAACACCGGGGAGCTGTTTTTT
TRBV11-2	TRBJ2-3	TRBD2	.	CASSLVPTSGMDTQYF	TGTGCCAGCAGCTTAGTCCCGACTAGCGGGATGGATACGCAGTATTTT
TRBV4-1	TRBJ2-1	.	.	CASGGQISGLEQFF	TGCGCCAGCGGCGGACAAATCAGCGGGTTAGAGCAGTTCTTC
TRBV20-1	TRBJ2-2	TRBD1	many	CSAKGGSDTGELFF	TGCAGTGCTAAAGGGGGCTCCGACACCGGGGAGCTGTTTTTT
TRBV18	TRBJ2-2	.	.	CASSPLLQTGELFF	TGTGCCAGCTCACCTCTTTTGCAAACCGGGGAGCTGTTTTTT
TRBV12-3/TRBV12-4	TRBJ1-2	TRBD1	.	CASSARTGSYGYTF	TGTGCCAGCAGTGCCAGGACAGGGAGCTATGGCTACACCTTC
TRBV20-1	TRBJ2-3	TRBD1	few	CSARDPGQGGYTDTQYF	TGCAGTGCTAGAGATCCCGGACAGGGGGGATACACAGATACGCAGTATTTT
TRBV4-2	TRBJ2-3	.	.	CASSHIGQRSTDTQYF	TGTGCCAGCAGCCACATCGGACAGAGAAGTACAGATACGCAGTATTTT
TRBV27	TRBJ2-7	.	once	CASSQTIGDEQYF	TGTGCCAGCAGTCAAACTATCGGGGACGAGCAGTACTTC
TRBV30	TRBJ2-1	.	few	CAWSLVNEQFF	TGTGCCTGGAGTCTGGTCAATGAGCAGTTCTTC
TRBV28	TRBJ2-7	.	many	CASRQGVFYEQYF	TGTGCCAGCAGACAGGGAGTTTTCTACGAGCAGTACTTC
TRBV4-3	TRBJ2-7	.	.	CASSQVWGSSYEQYF	TGCGCCAGCAGCCAAGTGTGGGGTTCGAGCTACGAGCAGTACTTC
TRBV29-1	TRBJ2-7	TRBD1	.	CSVEHTGRQGYEQYF	TGCAGCGTTGAACATACTGGACGACAGGGGTACGAGCAGTACTTC
TRBV3-1	TRBJ2-7	.	few	CASSQATFSYEQYF	TGTGCCAGCAGCCAAGCGACATTCTCCTACGAGCAGTACTTC
TRBV11-3	TRBJ2-3	TRBD2	.	CASSAGVPDTQYF	TGTGCCAGCAGCGCGGGAGTCCCAGATACGCAGTATTTT
TRBV12-3/TRBV12-4	TRBJ1-2	.	few	CASSRGTVYGYTF	TGTGCCAGCAGCCGGGGCACTGTTTATGGCTACACCTTC
TRBV12-3/TRBV12-4	TRBJ1-1	.	many	CASSTKTEAFF	TGTGCCAGCAGTACAAAAACTGAAGCTTTCTTT
TRBV15	TRBJ2-1	TRBD2	.	CATSREIAGGSEQFF	TGTGCCACCAGCAGAGAAATAGCGGGGGGGAGTGAGCAGTTCTTC
TRBV5-4	TRBJ2-1	.	few	CASSRGIEQFF	TGTGCCAGCAGCAGAGGGATTGAGCAGTTCTTC
TRBV5-1	TRBJ1-1	.	many	CASSSNIDTEAFF	TGCGCCAGCAGCTCCAACATCGACACTGAAGCTTTCTTT
TRBV15	TRBJ2-5	.	few	CATGEHFRYF	TGTGCCACCGGGGAGCACTTCCGATACTTC
TRBV12-3/TRBV12-4	TRBJ2-3	.	many	CASSFLPGLSTDTQYF	TGTGCCAGCAGTTTCCTTCCGGGACTTAGCACAGATACGCAGTATTTT
TRBV29-1	TRBJ2-3	.	many	CSVEISGTDTQYF	TGCAGCGTTGAAATTAGCGGCACAGATACGCAGTATTTT
TRBV3-1	TRBJ2-7	.	.	CASSQEYGLTYEQYF	TGTGCCAGCAGCCAAGAGTACGGGTTGACGTACGAGCAGTACTTC
TRBV7-9	TRBJ1-1	.	few	CASSRSSLGGTEAFF	TGTGCCAGCAGCCGATCTTCCCTGGGTGGCACTGAAGCTTTCTTT
TRBV7-9	TRBJ2-2	.	few	CASSSWDGPPNTGELFF	TGTGCCAGCAGCTCGTGGGACGGCCCCCCGAACACCGGGGAGCTGTTTTTT
TRBV5-6	TRBJ2-1	.	.	CASSSTQENSYNEQFF	TGTGCCAGCAGCTCGACTCAGGAGAATTCCTACAATGAGCAGTTCTTC
TRBV29-1	TRBJ2-3	.	.	CSVEGGGGDTQYF	TGCAGCGTTGAAGGCGGGGGCGGGGATACGCAGTATTTT
TRBV29-1	TRBJ1-2	.	.	CSGSGTEVYGYTF	TGCAGCGGCTCCGGGACCGAAGTCTATGGCTACACCTTC
TRBV20-1	TRBJ2-3	.	few	CSASSHLDTQYF	TGCAGTGCTAGCTCCCATTTAGATACGCAGTATTTT
TRBV7-2	TRBJ2-7	.	.	CASSLNFGPEQYF	TGTGCCAGCAGCTTAAATTTTGGGCCCGAGCAGTACTTC
TRBV6-2/TRBV6-3	TRBJ2-7	.	many	CASSYRSRFSYEQYF	TGTGCCAGCAGTTACAGGTCTCGGTTCTCCTACGAGCAGTACTTC
TRBV7-9	TRBJ2-1	TRBD2	many	CASSRQVGSRTSGSGNEQFF	TGTGCCAGCAGCCGTCAGGTCGGTAGTCGGACTAGCGGGAGTGGGAATGAGCAGTTCTTC
TRBV18	TRBJ2-5	.	.	CASSAADRQETQYF	TGTGCCAGCTCAGCAGCCGACAGACAAGAGACCCAGTACTTC
TRBV20-1	TRBJ1-6	.	.	CSARDSPFDSPLHF	TGCAGTGCTAGAGACAGCCCTTTCGATTCACCCCTCCACTTT
TRBV5-1	TRBJ1-5	TRBD1	few	CASSWTGGQPQHF	TGCGCCAGCAGCTGGACAGGGGGGCAGCCCCAGCATTTT
TRBV25-1	TRBJ2-7	TRBD2	many	CASSDVNGTSGYKQYF	TGTGCCAGCAGTGACGTGAATGGGACTAGCGGTTATAAGCAGTACTTC
TRBV6-1	TRBJ2-1	TRBD2	many	CASTETSGSNPDEQFF	TGTGCCAGCACCGAAACTAGCGGGAGTAATCCCGATGAGCAGTTCTTC
TRBV12-3/TRBV12-4	TRBJ1-2	TRBD1	many	CASSTTGASGYTF	TGTGCCAGCAGTACGACAGGGGCCAGTGGCTACACCTTC
TRBV7-6	TRBJ1-4	.	.	CASSLDRALTNEKLFF	TGTGCCAGCAGCCTGGACCGTGCCCTGACTAATGAAAAACTGTTTTTT
TRBV7-2	TRBJ2-7	TRBD2	few	CASSLSAGVEYEQYF	TGTGCCAGCAGCTTAAGTGCGGGAGTCGAGTACGAGCAGTACTTC
TRBV5-6	TRBJ2-2	.	.	CASSRTGDTKNTGELFF	TGTGCCAGCAGTCGAACCGGGGACACGAAAAACACCGGGGAGCTGTTTTTT
TRBV6-2/TRBV6-3	TRBJ2-7	TRBD2	.	CASSYPISSGSSYEQYF	TGTGCCAGCAGTTACCCAATTTCTAGCGGATCATCCTACGAGCAGTACTTC
TRBV6-5	TRBJ1-1	.	.	CASSYSRAGGTEAFF	TGTGCCAGCAGTTACAGCAGGGCCGGGGGCACTGAAGCTTTCTTT
TRBV7-2	TRBJ2-2	TRBD2	many	CASSRLAGGPSGGELFF	TGTGCCAGCAGCCGCCTAGCGGGAGGGCCTTCGGGCGGGGAGCTGTTTTTT
TRBV7-9	TRBJ2-1	.	.	CASSYVGLGPNEQFF	TGTGCCAGCAGCTACGTTGGCCTAGGTCCGAATGAGCAGTTCTTC
TRBV18	TRBJ2-6	.	.	CASSPPRSQGTGANVLTF	TGTGCCAGCTCACCTCCACGCAGCCAGGGGACTGGGGCCAACGTCCTGACTTTC